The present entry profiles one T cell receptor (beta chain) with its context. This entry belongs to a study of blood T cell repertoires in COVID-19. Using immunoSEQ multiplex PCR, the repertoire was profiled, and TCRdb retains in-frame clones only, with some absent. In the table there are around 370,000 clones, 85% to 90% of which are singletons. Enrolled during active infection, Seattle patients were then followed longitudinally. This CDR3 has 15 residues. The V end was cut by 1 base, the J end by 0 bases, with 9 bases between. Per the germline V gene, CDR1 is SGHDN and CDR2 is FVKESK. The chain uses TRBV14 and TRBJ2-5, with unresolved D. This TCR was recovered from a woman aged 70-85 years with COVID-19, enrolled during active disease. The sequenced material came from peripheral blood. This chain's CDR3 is CASSQARHYQETQYF. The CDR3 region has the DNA TGTGCCAGCAGCCAAGCCCGACACTACCAAGAGACCCAGTACTTC. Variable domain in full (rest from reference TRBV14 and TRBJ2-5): EAGVTQFPSHSVIEKGQTVTLRCDPISGHDNLYWYRRVMGKEIKFLLHFVKESKQDESGMPNNRFLAERTGGTYSTLKVQPAELEDSGVYFCASSQARHYQETQYFGPGTRLLVL.